The entry below gives a single T cell receptor (beta chain) sequence along with its context. Its recognized antigen is unknown. Base qualities are missing; no much larger clone stands one base away. Systemically healthy Caucasian individuals from Russia, around 39 in total and aged roughly 6 to 100 years, were included as donors. Ten milliliters of peripheral blood were drawn from each donor into EDTA-treated Vacutainer tubes. Ficoll-Paque density-gradient centrifugation was used to isolate PBMCs, with at least 6 million per sample. Total RNA, at least 5 micrograms per sample, was extracted from PBMCs with Trizol reagent. For every donor, an aliquot of PBMCs went through flow cytometry to measure the percentages of naive CD45RAhigh/CD27high T cells. This specimen belongs to a study of blood T cells in healthy people across ages (dated by TCRdb to 2015 to 2017). As for the study more broadly: In model experiments, roughly one uniquely barcoded TCR beta cDNA molecule per two T cells was captured by template switching. Age-related changes in TCR beta repertoire diversity were measured in the study by deep sequencing normalized with unique cDNA molecular identifiers. The study analyzed two additional independent replicas of 1 million unique cDNA reads from the same blood draw for two donors, one aged 18 to 29 and one aged 80 or older. To avoid experimental bias, donors of different ages were randomly spread across the sequencing lanes. The donors were divided into four age groups: young (average roughly 17 years), middle-aged (about 40), aged (62) and long-lived (about 84). Summary of the overall study and its limitations: Observed TCR beta diversity per million T cells fell roughly linearly with age, and a significant reduction was already apparent by age roughly 40. Because profiling used bulk unsorted PBMCs, naive and antigen-experienced compartments could not be compared conclusively. The CMV infection status of donors was not known, potentially confounding age-related changes in expanded clonotypes. The percentage of naive T cells measured by flow cytometry correlated strongly with observed TCR beta diversity. Compared with the aged group, the long-lived group had more naive CD4+ T cells, fewer expanded clones and increased TCR diversity, suggesting age selection. Estimates of total diversity based on one million sequenced T cells were considered lower bounds and underestimates.

Library method: 5' RACE. Sequencer: Illumina HiSeq 2500. A second PCR of roughly 6 to 12 cycles was performed with a sample-barcoded 5' primer and a J-beta primer mix. Each TCR beta cDNA molecule received a unique molecular identifier from a template-switch 5' adaptor carrying 12 random nucleotides. Each sample yielded at least 3 million CDR3-containing paired-end reads. First-strand cDNA synthesis was performed from all RNA using the Mint cDNA synthesis kit, with priming by a TRBC-specific oligonucleotide. Following uracil-DNA glycosylase treatment, a first 18-cycle PCR with universal primers M1SS and BC2_uni_R was performed on all cDNA. In the original analysis: For normalization, 1 million high-quality reads were randomly selected from each sample, with every read carrying a distinct molecular identifier. Instead of being binned into consensus sequences, reads with shared molecular identifiers were discarded. MiTCR, run with a Q25 quality threshold and the strictest error-elimination algorithm, handled CDR3 identification, clonotype clustering and error correction. A nonparametric unseen species model using Euler transformation provided a lower-bound estimate of total TCR beta diversity. Starting from the raw public reads, TCRdb applied fastp trimming at Q25, assembled clones with MiXCR and retained in-frame beta chains. Entries are consolidated by CDR3 protein sequence, retaining the most common genes and DNA. TCRdb's processing, not the authors' own work, is the source of the V and J calls. This sample gives 780,000 or so distinct CDR3 sequences in total; 45% to 70% of them show up just once. Jointly, the top ten make up roughly 26% of the sample.

Per the germline V gene, SGHVS is the CDR1 and FQNEAQ is the CDR2. Trimming costs V 5 bases and J 4 bases, and their ends lie 14 bases apart. The CDR3 spans 15 residues, from the cysteine through the phenylalanine. The entry retains the CDR3 DNA only, 45 bases that are in frame from base 1. Recombination linked TRBV7-8 to TRBJ2-2; the D gene lacks a confident call. This sequence originates from a man in his forties or fifties in good health. The sequenced material came from blood. The CDR3 region: CASSPRLLGTGELFF. The nucleotides are TGTGCCAGCAGCCCGAGGCTTTTAGGCACCGGGGAGCTGTTTTTT.